The present T cell receptor (beta chain) was sequenced within a study of OX40 agonist ivuxolimab in advanced cancers. Study overall: Partial responses occurred in Three dose-escalation patients, one with hepatocellular carcinoma and two with cutaneous melanoma.

The repertoire was sequenced with immunoSEQ multiplex PCR; TCRdb's copy has only in-frame clones and lacks some. This table holds nearly 35,000 clones, roughly 90% found once. This clonotype was obtained from an adult with an advanced solid tumor such as melanoma, head and neck, liver or kidney cancer. The sample consisted of CD4+ or CD8+ T cells sorted from blood, taken in a trial of the OX40 agonist ivuxolimab.

The CDR3 sequence is CASSGGEMRANTEAFF. The DNA for the CDR3 is TGTGCCAGCAGCGGGGGAGAGATGAGGGCGAACACTGAAGCTTTCTTT. This chain uses TRBV9 with TRBJ1-1; D gene unclear. Trimming left V 3 bases short and J 1 base short, with 16 bases between. The CDR3 length is 16 residues. CDR1 and CDR2 from the germline V gene are SGDLS and YYNGEE. The full variable domain, with the rest looked up from reference TRBV9 and TRBJ1-1, is DSGVTQTPKHLITATGQRVTLRCSPRSGDLSVYWYQQSLDQGLQFLIQYYNGEERAKGNILERFSAQQFPDLHSELNLSSLELGDSALYFCASSGGEMRANTEAFFGQGTRLTVV.